This entry lists 20 T cell receptor beta chains sequenced from one sample in a study of radiation and T cells in renal cell carcinoma. The time point is: blood 2 weeks post-SBRT. Regarding treatment: 15 Gy SBRT to primary tumor, nephrectomy 4 weeks later. Assay used: immunoSEQ multiplex PCR; TCRdb lists only in-frame clones, some missing. The sample has some 130,000 clones; roughly four fifths are singletons. This specimen consisted of blood, obtained from a patient whose treatment included radiotherapy and nephrectomy. Every receptor here comes from an older woman with renal cell carcinoma.

This clone was detected only a few times. The chain couples TRBV19 to TRBJ2-3, with TRBD1 identical over 8 bases. From germline, CDR1 is LNHDA and CDR2 SQIVND (reference sequence). The CDR3 runs 14 residues. Losses at the gene ends were 5 bases for V and 1 base for J; bases not matched to a gene: 2. The CDR3 bases are TGTGCCAGTAGTCTGGGACAGGGCACAGATACGCAGTATTTT. This codes for CASSLGQGTDTQYF.

The table lists this clone with a few counts. This rearrangement joins TRBV2 to TRBJ2-5; tentatively, D is TRBD2 (7 bases). Germline CDR1 SNHLY, CDR2 FYNNEI. The CDR3 totals 13 residues. Trimming removed 6 bases at V and 5 bases at J, with 13 bases between. This CDR3 reads CASSGGREETQYF. The DNA for the CDR3 is TGTGCCAGCAGCGGGGGGCGGGAGGAGACCCAGTACTTC.

The genes are TRBV30 and TRBJ2-7; 11 nucleotides line up with TRBD1. With V trimmed by 2 bases and J by 5 bases, 2 bases remained unmatched. CDR3 size: 13 residues. In germline, CDR1 is GTSNPN, CDR2 SVGIG (reference sequence). In nucleotides, the CDR3 is TGTGCCTGGAGTTGGGGACAGGGGGACGAGCAGTACTTC. This codes for CAWSWGQGDEQYF.

Notes on this clone: The same CDR3 also results from other DNA sequences found in this sample. In DNA form, the CDR3 reads TGCGCCAGCAGCTTGGCCGGAACTAGCGGCACAGATACGCAGTATTTT. Its translation: CASSLAGTSGTDTQYF. This rearrangement joins TRBV5-1 to TRBJ2-3; 7 bases match TRBD2. Looked up from germline, CDR1 is SGHRS and CDR2 is YFSETQ. CDR3 size: 16 residues. The V segment lost 0 bases and the J segment 1 base; nucleotides outside the gene matches: 5.

DNA of the CDR3: TGCGCCAGCAGCCAAGCCACCACCTCTAGCGTCACAGATACGCAGTATTTT. Protein product: CASSQATTSSVTDTQYF. The chain has TRBV4-3 and TRBJ2-3, with D tentatively TRBD2 (6 bases). Germline CDR1 reads LGHNA; CDR2 reads YSLEER. V lost 1 base and J 2 bases, leaving 16 bases between the germline ends. This CDR3 has 17 amino acids.

The CDR3 DNA reads TGTGCCAGCAGCTCACAGCACACCGGGGAGCTGTTTTTT. Protein: CASSSQHTGELFF. The V call is TRBV7-3, the J call TRBJ2-2, with D uncertain. This CDR3 comprises 13 residues. Germline CDR1 SGHTA, CDR2 FQGTGA. Trimming took 4 bases from V and 3 from J, leaving 6 bases between them.

This clone showed up just a few times. The chain is built from TRBV4-1 and TRBJ1-2, with 7 positions matching TRBD1. Looked up from germline, CDR1 is MGHRA and CDR2 is YSYEKL. V lost 2 bases to trimming and J lost 8 bases; unmatched junction nucleotides: 11. CDR3 size: 15 residues. The CDR3 nucleotides are TGCGCCAGCAGCCAATTCGGGACAGCGACGTTGGGCTACACCTTC. Translating it yields CASSQFGTATLGYTF.

The rearrangement joins TRBV6-6 to TRBJ1-2; 7 bases agree with TRBD1. V was pared by 4 bases and J by 4 bases, with 6 bases of the junction left unmatched. Germline V gene data show CDR1 as MNHNY and CDR2 as SVGAGI (reference sequence). The length of the CDR3 is 14 residues. The CDR3 protein is CASSSGQLRYGYTF. The DNA of the CDR3 is TGTGCCAGCAGTTCGGGACAGCTACGCTATGGCTACACCTTC.

This rearrangement joins TRBV10-1 to TRBJ2-7; TRBD2 matches at 12 bases. The CDR3 has 15 amino acids. The J segment lost 5 bases and the V segment lost 5 bases, leaving 7 bases of the junction unmatched. Germline CDR1 is WNHNN and CDR2 is SYGVQD (reference sequence). CDR3 coding DNA: TGCGCCAGCAGTCCTAGCGGGGGGGCTTTAGACGAGCAGTACTTC. This translates into CASSPSGGALDEQYF.

V is TRBV6-6 and J is TRBJ1-2, with D unresolved. V lost 6 bases and J 3 bases, leaving 8 bases between the germline ends. Germline-derived CDR1 and CDR2 are MNHNY and SVGAGI (reference sequence). The CDR3 is 12 residues long. The chain's CDR3 is CASSRGDYGYTF. CDR3 in DNA: TGTGCCAGCAGCCGCGGGGACTATGGCTACACCTTC.

About this clone: Other DNA sequences in this sample translate to the same CDR3. The chain couples TRBV4-1 to TRBJ2-3; no reliable D call. Germline V gene sequence: CDR1 MGHRA, CDR2 YSYEKL. V was shortened by 1 base and J by 3 bases, with 8 bases between the two germline ends. The CDR3 length is 14 residues. Here the CDR3 reads CASSQGRDTDTQYF. The CDR3, as DNA: TGCGCCAGCAGCCAAGGGCGAGATACAGATACGCAGTATTTT.

The chain links TRBV6-5 to TRBJ2-1, with no clear D. Germline V gene data show CDR1 as MNHEY and CDR2 as SVGAGI. The CDR3 covers 10 residues. Between the trimmed V and J ends, which lost 7 bases and 5 bases, there was a span of 3 bases. CDR3: CASTNNEQFF. The CDR3 DNA reads as TGTGCCAGCACCAACAATGAGCAGTTCTTC.

The chain links TRBV6-5 to TRBJ2-1; weak D call: TRBD2 (7 bases). CDR3 length equals 16 residues. Germline loops: CDR1 MNHEY, CDR2 SVGAGI. V dropped 4 bases and J dropped 4 bases, with 17 bases sitting between them. The CDR3 DNA is TGTGCCAGCAGTTCCTTAACGGGGGGCGATTACAATGAGCAGTTCTTC. Amino acid sequence: CASSSLTGGDYNEQFF.

The table lists this clone with a count of one. The V gene is TRBV7-2, the J gene TRBJ2-7; the D is unclear. The CDR3 consists of 14 residues. V lost 1 base to trimming and J lost 4 bases, with 11 bases between them. Germline V lookup: CDR1 SGHTA, CDR2 FQGNSA. CDR3 bases: TGTGCCAGCAGCTTAGGGGTGTCGGGTTACGAGCAGTACTTC. It yields the protein CASSLGVSGYEQYF.

The chain couples TRBV9 to TRBJ1-6; D is perhaps TRBD1 (6 bases). CDR3 size: 14 residues. V lost 3 bases to trimming and J lost 5 bases, with 9 bases between them. Per the germline V gene, CDR1 is SGDLS and CDR2 is YYNGEE. CDR3: CASSAQGNNSPLHF. The CDR3, as DNA: TGTGCCAGCAGCGCCCAGGGGAATAATTCACCCCTCCACTTT.

This rearrangement joins TRBV28 to TRBJ1-1, with a possible D match to TRBD1 (5 bases). Looked up from germline, CDR1 is MDHEN and CDR2 is SYDVKM. The germline V and J ends were trimmed by 4 bases and 0 bases, with 12 bases remaining between them. The CDR3 is 15 amino acids. CDR3 protein: CASSSPGTVNTEAFF. The CDR3 region has the DNA TGTGCCAGCAGTTCGCCCGGGACTGTGAACACTGAAGCTTTCTTT. Full variable domain (rest looked up from reference TRBV28 and TRBJ1-1): DVKVTQSSRYLVKRTGEKVFLECVQDMDHENMFWYRQDPGLGLRLIYFSYDVKMKEKGDIPEGYSVSREKKERFSLILESASTNQTSMYLCASSSPGTVNTEAFFGQGTRLTVV.

This clone was seen a few times. The rearrangement uses TRBV19 and TRBJ2-1, with D possibly TRBD2 on 6 matching bases. The CDR3 runs 14 residues. The ends were cut back, 5 bases at V and 7 bases at J, with 15 bases in the middle. Germline V lookup: CDR1 LNHDA, CDR2 SQIVND (reference sequence). CDR3 nucleotides: TGTGCCAGTAGTGGGGGACTTCTGGGGAATGAGCAGTTCTTC. It yields the protein CASSGGLLGNEQFF. Full variable domain (remainder filled in from reference TRBV19 and TRBJ2-1): DGGITQSPKYLFRKEGQNVTLSCEQNLNHDAMYWYRQDPGQGLRLIYYSQIVNDFQKGDIAEGYSVSREKKESFPLTVTSAQKNPTAFYLCASSGGLLGNEQFFGPGTRLTVL.

The rearrangement links TRBV20-1 to TRBJ2-5; D gene uncertain. From germline, CDR1 is DFQATT and CDR2 SNEGSKA (reference sequence). V gave up 6 bases and J gave up 2 bases, with 7 bases separating them. This CDR3 is 11 amino acids long. CDR3 loop: CSASIQETQYF. The CDR3 DNA sequence: TGCAGTGCCAGCATACAAGAGACCCAGTACTTC.

This clone was seen a single time. CDR3 nucleotide sequence: TGTGCCAGCAGCGTAGGACAGGGTCGCTACAATGAGCAGTTCTTC. Amino acids: CASSVGQGRYNEQFF. The chain combines TRBV9 with TRBJ2-1, with 7 bases fitting TRBD1. Germline lookup yields CDR1 SGDLS and CDR2 YYNGEE. V shed 0 bases, J shed 3 bases, and the junction held 3 bases outside the gene matches. The length of the CDR3 is 15 residues.

V usage is TRBV5-4 and J usage is TRBJ2-5; the match to TRBD2 covers 11 bases. Germline lookup yields CDR1 SGHNT and CDR2 YYREEE (reference sequence). V lost 1 base and J lost 2; bases outside the gene matches: 4. The CDR3 runs 16 residues. The CDR3 DNA is TGTGCCAGCAGCTTGTCCCTAGCGGGGGGACAAGAGACCCAGTACTTC. Its translation: CASSLSLAGGQETQYF.